Listed below are T cell receptor beta chains from one sample, sequenced in a study of shared clonotypes between healthy human individuals. The data were produced by immunoSEQ multiplex PCR, yet TCRdb's version contains in-frame clones alone and is incomplete. The data contain fewer than 400,000 clones, roughly 70% of them seen just once; the ten biggest clones take up 10%. The sequenced sample was memory CD4+ T cells sorted from blood. The receptors come from a man younger than 40 in good health. CDR3s leave out the opening cysteine and the closing phenylalanine or tryptophan.

v_gene	j_gene	CDR3aa
TRBV14	TRBJ2-1	ASSQDRTSGVNEQF
TRBV15	TRBJ2-7	ATSRFSLRDRNYEQY
TRBV5-1	TRBJ1-3	ASSLGRTSGNTIY
TRBV7-2	TRBJ2-3	ASSLAAADTQY
TRBV29-1	TRBJ2-7	SVELARGSYEQY
TRBV7-6	TRBJ1-5	ASSLDIGQPQH
TRBV7-2	TRBJ2-2	ASSPRWTVNTGELF
TRBV19	TRBJ1-5	ASGWDGNQPQH
TRBV10-3	TRBJ1-1	AISLQANTEAF
TRBV12-5	TRBJ1-2	ASGYGTRQYGYT
TRBV18	TRBJ1-2	ASSAGAGLYGYT
TRBV19	TRBJ2-7	ASSNYRGNEQY
TRBV7-2	TRBJ2-1	ASSRDRVNEQF
TRBV19	TRBJ2-5	ASSANTGYQETQY
TRBV11-2	TRBJ1-2	ASQDRAGYGYT
TRBV28	TRBJ2-1	ASSNGGLAGRDEQF
TRBV5-1	TRBJ2-1	ASSIIGGNEQF
TRBV28	TRBJ1-5	ASSSEQGYRQPQH
TRBV9	TRBJ2-5	ASSVGGEASGMETQY
TRBV5-1	TRBJ1-1	ASSPGQRYTEAF
TRBV29-1	TRBJ1-1	SVARQGTEAF
TRBV28	TRBJ1-2	ASTTRGSGYT
TRBV7-8	TRBJ1-2	ASSLGRDRGREDRYGYT
TRBV4-1	TRBJ2-3	ASSPQREFADTQY
TRBV30	TRBJ1-5	ACTGSSLSSNQPQH
TRBV14	TRBJ1-1	ASSQAGTLLMNTEAF
TRBV28	TRBJ1-2	ASTAGNYGYT
TRBV29-1	TRBJ2-7	SARQSQGREQY
TRBV11-2	TRBJ2-1	ASSSGLAGYNEQF
TRBV10-1	TRBJ2-5	ASSESLSLQETQY
TRBV5-4	TRBJ1-2	ASSSPGTGGHYGYT
TRBV5-1	TRBJ2-3	ASTPTGGSTDTQY
TRBV6-1	TRBJ2-1	ASSLAGGYNEQF
TRBV2	TRBJ1-4	ASSGKRAGPRSGEKLF
TRBV4-2	TRBJ1-1	ASSQGMNTEAF
TRBV5-6	TRBJ2-1	ASSRRASGLDNEQF
TRBV15	TRBJ2-5	ATSRAGTSGQETQY
TRBV5-1	TRBJ2-1	ASSSAAGVHNEQF
TRBV5-5	TRBJ2-5	ASSRANGQETQY
TRBV28	TRBJ2-2	ASSFQGTVNTGELF
TRBV7-9	TRBJ2-3	ASSFSTDTDTQY
TRBV5-4	TRBJ2-5	ASSAGTSLGTQY
TRBV2	TRBJ2-5	ASSEVEQY
TRBV7-9	TRBJ2-1	ASSIAGVYNEQF
TRBV10-3	TRBJ2-1	AIKGYGGGPRDNEQF
TRBV5-4	TRBJ2-3	ASSSGSLQSTDTQY
TRBV7-6	TRBJ2-7	ASSLGLSYEQY
TRBV5-4	TRBJ2-1	ASSFMGLGLSLNEQF
TRBV15	TRBJ2-5	ATTGLTGETQY
TRBV5-1	TRBJ2-5	ASSSTGEETQY
TRBV6-1	TRBJ2-1	ASSANRGTEQF
TRBV2	TRBJ2-5	ASSTYGLPEETQY